These 25 T cell receptor beta chains share one sample of origin, sequenced in a study of shared clonotypes between healthy human individuals. Sequenced by immunoSEQ multiplex PCR; TCRdb stores in-frame clones only, minus some. The sample lists some 500,000 clones; around 95% were seen once. Sequenced sample: naive CD4+ T cells sorted from blood. Subset here: CD45RA+ positively selected. These receptors all stem from a woman younger than 45 in good health.

J is TRBJ1-1 and V is TRBV19; 10 bases fit TRBD1. The length of the CDR3 is 17 residues. Germline V CDR1 and CDR2: LNHDA, SQIVND (reference sequence). The V and J ends lost 3 bases and 1 base, in that order; junction bases with no gene match: 8. CDR3 DNA sequence: TGTGCCAGTAGTATGGTGGGGGACAGGGGAAGGAACACTGAAGCTTTCTTT. Encoded protein: CASSMVGDRGRNTEAFF. The whole variable domain, remainder taken from reference TRBV19 and TRBJ1-1, is DGGITQSPKYLFRKEGQNVTLSCEQNLNHDAMYWYRQDPGQGLRLIYYSQIVNDFQKGDIAEGYSVSREKKESFPLTVTSAQKNPTAFYLCASSMVGDRGRNTEAFFGQGTRLTVV.

The chain is built from TRBV28 and TRBJ2-6; no clear D. The length of the CDR3 is 16 residues. Germline-derived CDR1 and CDR2 are MDHEN and SYDVKM. The V end lost 5 bases, the J end lost 4 bases, and 15 bases lay between the germline ends. The CDR3 nucleotides read TGTGCCAGCAGTGCGGCTCTGGGTACCGGGGCCAACGTCCTGACTTTC. Translation gives CASSAALGTGANVLTF.

J is TRBJ2-7 and V is TRBV28; 10 positions match TRBD1. Trimming cost V 3 bases and J 7 bases; bases outside gene matches: 9. The germline gives CDR1 MDHEN, CDR2 SYDVKM. The CDR3 length is 15 residues. The CDR3 spells CASSFTGTGVGEQYF. CDR3 sequence (DNA): TGTGCCAGCAGTTTTACCGGGACAGGGGTAGGGGAGCAGTACTTC. Full variable domain (outside the CDR3, taken from reference TRBV28 and TRBJ2-7): DVKVTQSSRYLVKRTGEKVFLECVQDMDHENMFWYRQDPGLGLRLIYFSYDVKMKEKGDIPEGYSVSREKKERFSLILESASTNQTSMYLCASSFTGTGVGEQYFGPGTRLTVT.

The V gene is TRBV27, the J gene TRBJ2-1, with 7 bases identical to TRBD2. CDR3 length equals 13 residues. The V and J ends lost 5 bases and 7 bases, in that order; junction bases with no gene match: 5. Germline-derived CDR1 and CDR2 are MNHEY and SMNVEV (reference sequence). This CDR3 reads CASSHGTMNEQFF. The CDR3, as DNA: TGTGCCAGCAGTCACGGGACTATGAATGAGCAGTTCTTC.

The chain links TRBV7-2 to TRBJ1-2; 7 positions agree with TRBD1. Germline assignment: CDR1 SGHTA and CDR2 FQGNSA. The CDR3 sequence is 14 residues long. V lost 1 base to trimming and J lost 4 bases; unmatched junction nucleotides: 3. The CDR3 loop reads CASSLDRDSYGYTF. The CDR3 DNA reads TGTGCCAGCAGCTTAGATCGGGACAGCTATGGCTACACCTTC.

The chain recombines TRBV9 with TRBJ1-2; tentative D call: TRBD1 (5 bases). V was clipped by 4 bases and J by 10 bases, with 26 bases between them. The CDR3 sequence is 16 residues long. Germline CDR1 SGDLS, CDR2 YYNGEE. CDR3 nucleotide sequence: TGTGCCAGCAGCCCGGGGCAGTCAACTTTAATCTTATCCTACACCTTC. Translation gives CASSPGQSTLILSYTF.

This clone was detected only once. The genes are TRBV28 and TRBJ2-7; D is ambiguous. Trimming removed 3 bases at V and 6 bases at J, with 6 bases between. CDR1 is MDHEN, CDR2 SYDVKM, per germline. CDR3 size: 11 residues. The CDR3 nucleotides read TGTGCCAGCAGTTTTTTCGGCGAGCAGTACTTC. The encoded protein is CASSFFGEQYF.

The chain carries TRBV19 and TRBJ2-1, with D possibly being TRBD1 (7 bases). Germline V gives CDR1 LNHDA, CDR2 SQIVND (reference sequence). This CDR3 is 13 amino acids long. V lost 7 bases to trimming and J lost 15 bases, with 22 bases between them. CDR3: CASMSGRGDSLFF. The CDR3 DNA is TGTGCCAGTATGTCGGGCAGGGGGGATTCGTTGTTCTTC.

The chain couples TRBV4-2 to TRBJ2-7; D is unclear. The CDR3 is made up of 13 amino acids. The V gene lost 0 bases and the J gene lost 6 bases, with 9 bases spanning the gap. Germline assignment: CDR1 LGHNA and CDR2 YNFKEQ. The DNA for the CDR3 is TGTGCCAGCAGCCAAGAGACCCCCCGCGAGCAGTACTTC. Its protein product is CASSQETPREQYF.

The count of this clone is one. The chain combines TRBV28 with TRBJ2-7; 7 nucleotides line up with TRBD1. Germline V CDR1 and CDR2: MDHEN, SYDVKM. This CDR3 contains 13 residues. Trimming at V came to 9 bases and at J to 2 bases, leaving 7 bases not matched to a gene. In DNA form, the CDR3 reads TGTGCCAGTCTTCGGGACAGTCCCTACGAGCAGTACTTC. Translated, it gives CASLRDSPYEQYF.

V gene TRBV1 combines with J gene TRBJ1-5; TRBD1 was called by the table and not checked on the DNA. TRBV1 is flagged as a pseudogene. The CDR3 has 17 residues. CDR3 DNA sequence: TGCACCAGCAGCCAAGGGCAGGGGGTCTATAGCAATCAGCCCCAGCATTTT. Protein sequence: CTSSQGQGVYSNQPQHF.

The chain links TRBV14 to TRBJ2-7; either TRBD1 or TRBD2 may fit D (5 bases each). Per the germline V gene, CDR1 is SGHDN and CDR2 is FVKESK. Trimming shortened V by 3 bases and J by 3 bases, and 15 bases separated the two germline ends. The CDR3 spans 15 residues. CDR3 nucleotide sequence: TGTGCCAGCAGCCATCGGGCCTATGGGGGCTACGAGCAGTACTTC. Protein: CASSHRAYGGYEQYF.

The gene calls are TRBV28 and TRBJ1-6; D is unclear. Deletions cut 6 bases from V and 7 bases from J, with 19 bases between. The CDR3 is 16 amino acids. The germline gives CDR1 MDHEN, CDR2 SYDVKM. CDR3 DNA: TGTGCCAGCAGCCCCCGGAGGTGGAGAGGGAATTCACCCCTCCACTTT. It yields the protein CASSPRRWRGNSPLHF.

This sequence joins TRBV7-2 and TRBJ2-1; the D is unclear. The V end was cut by 2 bases, the J end by 10 bases, with 6 bases between. In germline, CDR1 is SGHTA, CDR2 FQGNSA. This CDR3 contains 11 residues. Written as DNA, the CDR3 is TGTGCCAGCAGCTTAAGTTGGGAGCAGTTCTTC. It codes for CASSLSWEQFF. The complete variable domain, with remaining parts taken from reference TRBV7-2 and TRBJ2-1, reads GAGVSQSPSNKVTEKGKDVELRCDPISGHTALYWYRQSLGQGLEFLIYFQGNSAPDKSGLPSDRFSAERTGGSVSTLTIQRTQQEDSAVYLCASSLSWEQFFGPGTRLTVL.

The J gene is TRBJ2-1, the V gene TRBV28, with 9 bases identical to TRBD2. The CDR3 has 18 amino acids. V shed 5 bases and J 3 bases; nucleotides not matched to a gene: 14. In germline, CDR1 is MDHEN, CDR2 SYDVKM. The CDR3 sequence: CASSRDRVTSGFYNEQFF. DNA of the CDR3: TGTGCCAGCAGTCGGGACCGGGTGACTAGCGGCTTCTACAATGAGCAGTTCTTC. Based on the CDR3 plus reference TRBV28 and TRBJ2-1, the full variable domain is DVKVTQSSRYLVKRTGEKVFLECVQDMDHENMFWYRQDPGLGLRLIYFSYDVKMKEKGDIPEGYSVSREKKERFSLILESASTNQTSMYLCASSRDRVTSGFYNEQFFGPGTRLTVL.

The rearrangement joins TRBV5-4 to TRBJ2-1; D ambiguous. Deletions cut 2 bases from V and 0 bases from J, with 12 bases between. Germline CDR1 and CDR2: SGHNT and YYREEE (reference sequence). The CDR3 is 16 residues long. CDR3 in amino acids: CASSFGRSSSYNEQFF. The CDR3 bases are TGTGCCAGCAGCTTTGGACGGTCGAGCTCCTACAATGAGCAGTTCTTC.

V is TRBV6-1 and J is TRBJ2-5; no definite D call. The ends were cut back, 5 bases at V and 5 bases at J, with 12 bases in the middle. The CDR3 has 13 amino acids. CDR1 MNHNS and CDR2 SASEGT come from the germline V gene. In DNA form, the CDR3 reads TGTGCCAGCAGTATGCCCGCGTGGGAGACCCAGTACTTC. This codes for CASSMPAWETQYF.

The V gene is TRBV6-1, the J gene TRBJ2-7; D possibly corresponds to TRBD1 (6 bases). Looked up from germline, CDR1 is MNHNS and CDR2 is SASEGT. The V and J ends lost 6 bases and 3 bases respectively, with 15 bases between them. This CDR3 has 14 residues. CDR3 region: CASRGGYGIYEQYF. DNA for the CDR3: TGTGCCAGCAGAGGGGGATATGGAATCTACGAGCAGTACTTC.

This clone was counted between two and nine times. This chain links TRBV27 with TRBJ1-5; the match to TRBD1 covers 7 bases. The CDR3 sequence is 13 residues long. The V gene end was trimmed by 5 bases and the J gene end by 2 bases; junction bases not matched to a gene: 0. CDR1 and CDR2 (germline): MNHEY, SMNVEV (reference sequence). The CDR3 sequence: CASSGQGNQPQHF. The CDR3 coding sequence is TGTGCCAGCAGTGGACAGGGCAATCAGCCCCAGCATTTT.

As concerns this clone: Other nucleotide sequences in the sample specify the same CDR3. This chain joins TRBV7-2 and TRBJ1-5, with no clear D. Between the trimmed V and J ends, which lost 1 base and 0 bases, there was a span of 7 bases. In germline, CDR1 is SGHTA, CDR2 FQGNSA. The CDR3 sequence is 15 residues long. CDR3 loop: CASSLVVGSNQPQHF. In DNA, the CDR3 is TGTGCCAGCAGCTTAGTTGTCGGTAGCAATCAGCCCCAGCATTTT.

This clone was observed a single time. The chain joins TRBV6-6 to TRBJ2-1, with D unresolved. V was pared by 6 bases and J by 4 bases, with 19 bases between. Looked up from germline, CDR1 is MNHNY and CDR2 is SVGAGI (reference sequence). The CDR3 is 16 amino acids. CDR3 DNA sequence: TGTGCCAGCAGCCGTCCCCCTGGTGGTCATTACAATGAGCAGTTCTTC. Translating it yields CASSRPPGGHYNEQFF.

The chain recombines TRBV2 with TRBJ2-1, with D tentatively TRBD2 (6 bases). Trimming shortened V by 0 bases and J by 0 bases, and 9 bases separated the two germline ends. The CDR3 consists of 16 residues. Germline lookup yields CDR1 SNHLY and CDR2 FYNNEI. The CDR3 DNA follows: TGTGCCAGCAGTGAAGCGGGACTTTCCTCCTACAATGAGCAGTTCTTC. It yields the protein CASSEAGLSSYNEQFF.

V gene TRBV6-5 combines with J gene TRBJ2-7; D possibly uses TRBD1 or TRBD2 (5 bases each). CDR3 length: 15 amino acids. V was trimmed by 1 base and J by 0 bases, leaving 10 bases between them. Germline lookup yields CDR1 MNHEY and CDR2 SVGAGI. The DNA of the CDR3 is TGTGCCAGCAGTTACTTGGGGACCGTCTCCTACGAGCAGTACTTC. Amino acid sequence: CASSYLGTVSYEQYF.

The rearrangement uses TRBV6-1 and TRBJ1-1; 7 bases line up with TRBD1. Germline assignment: CDR1 MNHNS and CDR2 SASEGT. This CDR3 is built from 13 residues. V was pared by 4 bases and J by 4 bases, with 3 bases of the junction left unmatched. The CDR3 reads CASSGQGRTEAFF. CDR3 nucleotide sequence: TGTGCCAGCAGTGGACAGGGTCGCACTGAAGCTTTCTTT.

V gene TRBV19 combines with J gene TRBJ2-1; possible D gene TRBD1, 6 bases. Germline V CDR1 and CDR2: LNHDA, SQIVND (reference sequence). With 5 bases removed from V and 0 bases from J, the gap between germline ends came to 14 bases. The CDR3 sequence is 16 residues long. CDR3 DNA sequence: TGTGCCAGTAGTCCTGGGGGCGACACCTCCTACAATGAGCAGTTCTTC. Amino acid sequence: CASSPGGDTSYNEQFF.